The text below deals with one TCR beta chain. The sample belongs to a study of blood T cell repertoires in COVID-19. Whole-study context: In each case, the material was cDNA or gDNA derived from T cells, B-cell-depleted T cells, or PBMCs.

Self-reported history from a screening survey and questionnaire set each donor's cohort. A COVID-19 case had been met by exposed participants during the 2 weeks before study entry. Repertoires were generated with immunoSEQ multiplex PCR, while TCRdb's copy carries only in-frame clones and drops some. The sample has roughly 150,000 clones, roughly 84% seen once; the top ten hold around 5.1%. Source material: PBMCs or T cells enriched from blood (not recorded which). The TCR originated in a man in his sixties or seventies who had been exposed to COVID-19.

The CDR3 is CASRAASEAFF. DNA for the CDR3: TGTGCCAGTAGAGCGGCTTCCGAAGCTTTCTTT. The chain couples TRBV19 to TRBJ1-1; D is undetermined. The V and J ends lost 6 bases and 8 bases respectively, with 10 bases between them. The CDR3 is 11 amino acids. CDR1 and CDR2 (germline): LNHDA, SQIVND (reference sequence).